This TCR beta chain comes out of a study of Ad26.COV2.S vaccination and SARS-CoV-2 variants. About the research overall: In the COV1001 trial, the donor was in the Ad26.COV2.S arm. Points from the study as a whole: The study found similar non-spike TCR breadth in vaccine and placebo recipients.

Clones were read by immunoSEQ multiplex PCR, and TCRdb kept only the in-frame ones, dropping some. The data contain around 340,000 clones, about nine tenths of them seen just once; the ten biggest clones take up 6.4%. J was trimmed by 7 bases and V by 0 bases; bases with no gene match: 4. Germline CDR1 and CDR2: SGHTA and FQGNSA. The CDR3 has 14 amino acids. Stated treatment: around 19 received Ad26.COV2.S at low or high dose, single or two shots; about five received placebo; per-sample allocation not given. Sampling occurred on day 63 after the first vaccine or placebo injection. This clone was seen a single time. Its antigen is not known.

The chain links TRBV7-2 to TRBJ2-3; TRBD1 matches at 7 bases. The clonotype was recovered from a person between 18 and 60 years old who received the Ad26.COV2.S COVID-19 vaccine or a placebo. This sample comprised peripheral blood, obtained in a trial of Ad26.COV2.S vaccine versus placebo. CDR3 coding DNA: TGTGCCAGCAGCTTAGCCCGGGGACAGAATACGCAGTATTTT. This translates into CASSLARGQNTQYF.